Listed below are T cell receptor beta chains from one sample, sequenced in a study of PD-L1 blockade in urothelial cancer. Data came from immunoSEQ multiplex PCR; TCRdb stores just in-frame clones and leaves some out. This sample carries tens of thousands of clones, more than 80% of them seen once, and the ten largest clones take roughly 7.6%. Material: PBMCs, obtained around atezolizumab (anti-PD-L1) treatment. The receptors stem from a man in his 70s with urothelial cancer. The CDR3 runs from the conserved cysteine through the conserved F or W. The D gene is left open where the match is weak. Size tells how often a clone was seen (once, few, many) or the class of an expanded clone, and some rows leave it out.

>-|-|TRBJ2-7|TRBV2
TGTGCCAGCAGTGAAGTCGTAGGCGGCGGGCGGGAGCAGTACTTC
CASSEVVGGGREQYF
>TRBD1|-|TRBJ1-5|TRBV28
TGTGCCAGCAGCCCGCCGGGACAGGGTTCTAATCAGCCCCAGCATTTT
CASSPPGQGSNQPQHF
>-|-|TRBJ2-7|TRBV2
TGTGGTCGGGTCAGTATGGTCTTCGAGCAGTACTTC
CGRVSMVFEQYF
>TRBD2|once|TRBJ2-7|TRBV11-3
TGTGCCAGCAGGACTAGCGGACCGCCCTACGAGCAGTACTTC
CASRTSGPPYEQYF
>-|once|TRBJ2-7|TRBV5-4
TGTGCCAGCAGCTTGCTGTCTAGCAGCTACGAGCAGTACTTC
CASSLLSSSYEQYF
>TRBD1|-|TRBJ2-4|TRBV4-1
TGCGCCAGCAGCCAAGGTGGACAGGGGGCGGCCAAAAACATTCAGTACTTC
CASSQGGQGAAKNIQYF
>-|-|TRBJ2-1|TRBV2
TGTGCCAGCAGTTATTACAATGAGCAGTTCTTC
CASSYYNEQFF
>TRBD2|-|TRBJ2-1|TRBV30
TGTGCCTGGCAAAATGACCCTTTAGGGCGACTAGCGGGAGGTAATGAGCAGTTCTTC
CAWQNDPLGRLAGGNEQFF
>TRBD2|-|TRBJ2-5|TRBV6-1
TGTGCCAGCAGTGAAAGGATAGCGGGCTTCCAAGAGACCCAGTACTTC
CASSERIAGFQETQYF
>-|-|TRBJ2-1|TRBV5-1
TGCGCCAGCAGACCCGGTAGCGCGCAGAATGAGCAGTTCTTC
CASRPGSAQNEQFF
>TRBD2|-|TRBJ2-1|TRBV28
TGTGCCAGCAGTTTGGCGGGAGACGTTAGATACAATGAGCAGTTCTTC
CASSLAGDVRYNEQFF
>-|-|TRBJ2-3|TRBV7-3
TGTGCCAGCAGCCAGATGGGGGGGGCTACAGATACGCAGTATTTT
CASSQMGGATDTQYF
>TRBD1|-|TRBJ2-7|TRBV27
TGTGCCAGCAGTTTAATAGGGGGCCCCTACGAGCAGTACTTC
CASSLIGGPYEQYF
>-|-|TRBJ2-1|TRBV6-5
TGTGCCAGCAGTTCCCCTAGCGTCCATGAGCAGTTCTTC
CASSSPSVHEQFF
>-|-|TRBJ2-3|TRBV5-1
TGCGCCAGCAGCTTGGGCTCCGGGGTTGGTACAGATACGCAGTATTTT
CASSLGSGVGTDTQYF
>TRBD1|once|TRBJ1-1|TRBV28
TGTGCCAGCAGTTTATATCAGGGGGGGAACACTGAAGCTTTCTTT
CASSLYQGGNTEAFF
>-|-|TRBJ2-1|TRBV21-1
TGTGCCAGCAGCAATTATGTTAAGGGACAGGGGTTTTCAGAGCAGTTCTTC
CASSNYVKGQGFSEQFF
>TRBD2|-|TRBJ2-1|TRBV28
TGTGCCAGCAGCGACCCTGCGGGAGGTGAGCAGTTCTTC
CASSDPAGGEQFF
>TRBD2|-|TRBJ2-1|TRBV13
TGTGCCAGCAGCTGGGGGACTAGCGGGCGAGGTTACAAGCAGTTCTTC
CASSWGTSGRGYKQFF
>-|-|TRBJ1-2|TRBV5-1
TGCGCCAGCAGCGGGGGCTACACAGGGAATAACTATGGCTACACCTTC
CASSGGYTGNNYGYTF
>-|-|TRBJ1-4|TRBV2
TGTGCCAGCAGTGTTCGGCCAGGGGTTAATGAAAAACTGTTTTTT
CASSVRPGVNEKLFF
>TRBD1|-|TRBJ2-7|TRBV18
TGTGCCAGCTCGGTTACCGGGACAGCAGGCGAGCAGTACTTC
CASSVTGTAGEQYF
>-|-|TRBJ1-5|TRBV21-1
TGTGCCAGCAGCAAATTCGTCTACGGGACAGGGGAGTGGCGGGAGGAAAATCAGCCCCAGCATTTT
CASSKFVYGTGEWREENQPQHF
>TRBD1|-|TRBJ2-1|TRBV9
TGTGCCAGCAGCGGTTACCGGGACAGCAACAATGAGCAGTTCTTC
CASSGYRDSNNEQFF
>TRBD1|-|TRBJ2-7|TRBV7-7
TGTGCCAGCAGCTTAACAGGGGCGTCAATGGAGCAGTACTTC
CASSLTGASMEQYF
>-|-|TRBJ1-5|TRBV19
TGTGCGACTGAAGATCGGGGGGGCTATCAGCCCCAGCATTTT
CATEDRGGYQPQHF
>TRBD1|-|TRBJ2-7|TRBV11-2
TGTGCCAGCAGCCAAGACAGGGTCGGCTCCTACGAGCAGTACTTC
CASSQDRVGSYEQYF
>TRBD1|-|TRBJ2-7|TRBV10-3
TGTGCCGTCCAATCTGGGACAGGGGGGCACCGAGAGTACTTC
CAVQSGTGGHREYF
>TRBD1|few|TRBJ1-2|TRBV19
TGTGCCAGTAGTCTCAGGGGGCCGGATGGCTACACCTTC
CASSLRGPDGYTF
>-|-|TRBJ2-5|TRBV11-3
TGTGCCAGCAGCCCGCAGCCGGGATGTGAGACCCAGTACTTC
CASSPQPGCETQYF
>TRBD2|-|TRBJ2-2|TRBV27
TGTGCCAGCAGTCCCGCCCGTACTAGCGGGAGCTGGAACACCGGGGAGCTGTTTTTT
CASSPARTSGSWNTGELFF
>TRBD1|-|TRBJ1-5|TRBV27
TGTGCCAGCAGTTTATCAGTGACAGGGGGCAATCAGCCCCAGCATTTT
CASSLSVTGGNQPQHF
>-|-|TRBJ2-7|TRBV1
TGCACCAGCAGGACGTTAGCGGGAGGCTCCTACGAGCAGTACTTC
CTSRTLAGGSYEQYF
>TRBD2|-|TRBJ2-7|TRBV5-6
TGTGCCAGCAGCTTCCGGACTAGCGGGCACCCCTACGAGCAGTACTTC
CASSFRTSGHPYEQYF
>-|-|TRBJ2-3|TRBV6-5
TGTGCCAGCAGTTACGGGAGAATAAAGAGCACAGATACGCAGTATTTT
CASSYGRIKSTDTQYF
>TRBD1|-|TRBJ2-1|TRBV19
TGTGCCAGTAGTATAGCGGAGACAAGGGGGCGCAATGAGCAGTTCTTC
CASSIAETRGRNEQFF
>-|-|TRBJ2-1|TRBV4-1
TGCGCCAGCAGCCAAGGGGCTAGCTTCTACAATGAGCAGTTCTTC
CASSQGASFYNEQFF
>-|-|TRBJ1-2|TRBV6-1
TGTGCCAGCAGTGAAGCAGCCAGGGGAGTAGATGGCTACACCTTC
CASSEAARGVDGYTF
>TRBD1|-|TRBJ2-5|TRBV19
TGTGCCACTGCAGACAGGGGTCCCCGAGAGACCCAGTACTTC
CATADRGPRETQYF
>-|-|TRBJ1-2|TRBV10-3
TGTGCCATCAGTGAGAGCAACTATGGCTACACCTTC
CAISESNYGYTF
>TRBD2|once|TRBJ2-5|TRBV27
TGTGCCAGCAAAATAACCCCGGGGGGAGAGACCCAGTACTTC
CASKITPGGETQYF
>-|few|TRBJ2-7|TRBV9
TGTGCCAGCAGCCAGACAGGCGTCGGCGAGCAGTACTTC
CASSQTGVGEQYF
>-|-|TRBJ2-3|TRBV7-6
TGTGCCAGCAGCTTAACCGCGGGGAAAACAGATACGCAGTATTTT
CASSLTAGKTDTQYF
>-|-|TRBJ2-3|TRBV5-5
TGTGCCAGCAGCTTGGTCCGGACTAGCACAGATACGCAGTATTTT
CASSLVRTSTDTQYF
>-|-|TRBJ1-2|TRBV29-1
TGCAGCGTTGAAGATCGGGGGGCCCGTGGCTACACCTTC
CSVEDRGARGYTF
>-|once|TRBJ2-2|TRBV29-1
TGCAGCGTTGAAGACGGGATCGGGGAGCTGTTTTTT
CSVEDGIGELFF
>-|-|TRBJ2-7|TRBV18
TGTGCCAGCTCACTCGCCCCCGGGACGGACAGCTACGAGCAGTACTTC
CASSLAPGTDSYEQYF
>TRBD1|-|TRBJ2-1|TRBV6-5
TGTGCCAGCAGTTCCGGGGGACAGGGGTCAAATGAGCAGTTCTTC
CASSSGGQGSNEQFF
>-|-|TRBJ2-7|TRBV28
TGTGCCAGCAGTCCCTCGGACTTCATCCCCCGCGAGCAGTACTTC
CASSPSDFIPREQYF
>TRBD1|-|TRBJ1-1|TRBV4-1
TGCGCCAGCAGCCAACTGGACAGGGTCGGCGAAGCTTTCTTT
CASSQLDRVGEAFF
>-|-|TRBJ1-1|TRBV29-1
TGCAGCGTTGAAAAGGGGCGGTTCACTGAAGCTTTCTTT
CSVEKGRFTEAFF
>TRBD2|once|TRBJ2-7|TRBV7-8
TGTGCCAGCAGCTTAGATGTCGGGGGGTACGAGCAGTACTTC
CASSLDVGGYEQYF
>TRBD2|-|TRBJ2-1|TRBV2
TGTGCCAGCAGTTACACTAGCGGCCCCTCAGGGGAGCAGTTCTTC
CASSYTSGPSGEQFF
>TRBD2|-|TRBJ2-5|TRBV2
TGTGCCAGCAGTATCGGGACTAGCGTCCAAGAGACCCAGTACTTC
CASSIGTSVQETQYF
>TRBD2|-|TRBJ2-5|TRBV9
TGTGCCAGCAGCGTAGGGACAGCGGGAGCCGGCGGAACCCAGTACTTC
CASSVGTAGAGGTQYF
>TRBD1|-|TRBJ1-4|TRBV6-6
TGTGCCAGCAGGCCAAGTCAGGGGGCTGATGAAAAACTGTTTTTT
CASRPSQGADEKLFF
>-|-|TRBJ1-2|TRBV5-5
TGTGCCAGCAGCAATCGACAGGCCTCTAACTATGGCTACACCTTC
CASSNRQASNYGYTF
>-|-|TRBJ2-7|TRBV21-1
TGTGCCAGCAGCAAAATCAAAAATCCCGGGACAGGGGAGTTCTACGAGCAGTACTTC
CASSKIKNPGTGEFYEQYF
>TRBD1|-|TRBJ1-3|TRBV5-4
TGTGCCAGCAGCTTGGCCGGTGGACAGGGGGTCTCTGGAAACACCATATATTTT
CASSLAGGQGVSGNTIYF